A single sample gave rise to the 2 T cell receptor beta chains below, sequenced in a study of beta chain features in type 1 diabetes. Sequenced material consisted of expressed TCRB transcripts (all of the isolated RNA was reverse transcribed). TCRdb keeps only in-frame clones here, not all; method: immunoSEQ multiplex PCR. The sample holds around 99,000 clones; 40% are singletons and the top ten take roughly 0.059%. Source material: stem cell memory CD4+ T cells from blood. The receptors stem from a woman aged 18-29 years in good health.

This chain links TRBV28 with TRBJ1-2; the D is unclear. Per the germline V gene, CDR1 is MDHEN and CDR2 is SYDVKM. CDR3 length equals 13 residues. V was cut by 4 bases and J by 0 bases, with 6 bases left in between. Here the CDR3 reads CASSSTANYGYTF. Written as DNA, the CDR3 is TGTGCCAGCAGTTCAACAGCTAACTATGGCTACACCTTC.

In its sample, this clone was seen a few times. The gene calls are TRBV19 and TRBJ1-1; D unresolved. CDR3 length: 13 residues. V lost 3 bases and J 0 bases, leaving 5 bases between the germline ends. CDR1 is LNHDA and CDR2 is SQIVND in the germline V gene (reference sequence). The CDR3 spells CASSIRMNTEAFF. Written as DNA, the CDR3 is TGTGCCAGTAGTATCAGAATGAACACTGAAGCTTTCTTT.